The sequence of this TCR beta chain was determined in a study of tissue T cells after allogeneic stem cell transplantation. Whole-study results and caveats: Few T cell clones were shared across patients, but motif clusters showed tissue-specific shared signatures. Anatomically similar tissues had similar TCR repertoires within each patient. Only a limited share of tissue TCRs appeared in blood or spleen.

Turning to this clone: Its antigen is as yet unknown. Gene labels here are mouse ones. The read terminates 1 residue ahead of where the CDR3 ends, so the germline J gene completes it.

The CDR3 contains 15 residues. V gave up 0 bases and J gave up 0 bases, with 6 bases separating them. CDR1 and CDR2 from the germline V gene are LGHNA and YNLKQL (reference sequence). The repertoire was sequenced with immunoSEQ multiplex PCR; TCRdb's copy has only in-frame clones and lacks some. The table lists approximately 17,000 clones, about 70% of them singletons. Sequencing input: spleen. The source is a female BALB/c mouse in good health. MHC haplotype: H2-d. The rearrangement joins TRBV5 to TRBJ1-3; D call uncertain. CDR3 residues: CASSQEVGSGNTLYF. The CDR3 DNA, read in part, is TGTGCCAGCAGCCAAGAGGTGGGTTCTGGAAATACGCTCTAT.